This TCR beta chain is drawn from a study of blood T cell repertoires in COVID-19. Whole-study context: PBMCs, B-cell-depleted T cells, or T cells provided the cDNA or gDNA that made up the material.

Participant reports of clinical history set cohort assignment. Donors of Cohort 3 who recovered were those that had two negative PCRs, clearance, or symptom resolution. Trimming took 5 bases from V and 8 from J, leaving 13 bases between them. The CDR3 loop spans 13 amino acids. In germline, CDR1 is SEHNR, CDR2 FQNEAQ (reference sequence). Using immunoSEQ multiplex PCR, the repertoire was profiled, and TCRdb retains in-frame clones only, with some absent. The sample records about 480,000 clones, 85% to 90% being singletons. The chain joins TRBV7-9 to TRBJ2-1; D is unclear. The receptor comes from a woman between 35 and 50 years old who had recovered from COVID-19. Input material: PBMCs or T cells enriched from blood (not recorded which). Here the CDR3 reads CASSPISIDEQFF. The CDR3 bases are TGTGCCAGCAGCCCTATTAGTATCGATGAGCAGTTCTTC.